This TCR beta chain was captured in a study of PD-L1 blockade in urothelial cancer. Study at large: Median T cell yield per blood sample was over 130,000 cells. Study outcomes and limitations: Tumor-associated TCR clones expanded more in blood at 3 weeks in patients with durable benefit.

Turning to this clone: Its target is not known.

Sample time point: pretreatment peripheral blood. Assay used: immunoSEQ multiplex PCR; TCRdb lists only in-frame clones, some missing. The sample shows 85,000 to 95,000 clones, roughly 90% of them seen only once. The clonotype was recovered from a woman at least 80 years old with urothelial cancer. The sequencing here drew on PBMCs, taken around atezolizumab (anti-PD-L1) treatment.

CDR3 loop: CASSSSTIRTANTGELFF. The CDR3 coding sequence is TGTGCCAGCTCGTCAAGTACGATCAGGACAGCAAACACCGGGGAGCTGTTTTTT. The V gene is TRBV18, the J gene TRBJ2-2; D perhaps matches TRBD1 (6 bases). The CDR3 has 18 residues. V was pared by 6 bases and J by 2 bases, with 22 bases between. Germline lookup yields CDR1 KGHSH and CDR2 LQKENI.